The entry below gives a single TCR beta chain sequence along with its context. What it recognizes is unknown. A much larger clone lies one base from this, so it may be a read error. CDR3 length: 15 amino acids. Trimming took off 7 bases at V and 4 bases at J, with 18 bases between the two ends. The data are from a study of blood T cells in healthy people across ages. Study observations and caveats: The donors' CMV status was not determined, possibly confounding changes in expanded clonotypes.

A second PCR, run for about 7 to 12 cycles, used a sample-barcoded 5' primer plus a J-beta primer mix. TCRdb fed the 5' RACE reads into MiXCR, producing one record per CDR3 protein. The table has approximately 1.5 million distinct CDR3 sequences, under 55% seen once. The source is a woman under 30 in good health. The sample taken for sequencing was blood. The chain uses TRBV12-3 or TRBV12-4 and TRBJ2-3, with TRBD2 as a possible D gene (6 bases). CDR3 amino acids: CASTNGPSSADTQYF. Here the CDR3 DNA reads TGTGCCAGCACAAACGGACCTTCTAGCGCAGATACGCAGTATTTT.